These 5 T cell receptor beta chains were sequenced from one sample in a study of Graves' ophthalmopathy and Graves' hyperthyroidism. Amplification targeted the TCR beta CDR3 regions, with RNA transcripts as the source material. RT-PCR in the first round used HTBI primers; a second-round multiplex PCR followed. TCRdb reprocessed the multiplex PCR reads with MiXCR, giving one entry per CDR3 protein. This table has about 740,000 distinct CDR3 sequences, 40% appearing once. Input material: peripheral blood. The receptor source for this set is an adult man with Graves' ophthalmopathy.

On this clonotype itself: Mismatch with germline at one junction end may stem from a read error. J is TRBJ1-1 and V is TRBV7-9, with 7 positions matching TRBD1. Germline V gene sequence: CDR1 SEHNR, CDR2 FQNEAQ (reference sequence). This CDR3 comprises 17 residues. The CDR3 DNA reads as TGTGCCAGCAGCTTAGTTGGGACAGCGAGAATGAACACTGAAGCTTCCTTT. The encoded protein is CASSLVGTARMNTEASF.

Remarks on this clonotype: It may be a read error: a sequence one base away is much more abundant. The gene calls are TRBV2 and TRBJ1-2; 8 positions match TRBD1. This CDR3 comprises 13 residues. CDR1 is SNHLY, CDR2 FYNNEI, per germline. The V segment lost 6 bases and the J segment 8 bases; nucleotides outside the gene matches: 8. CDR3 nucleotide sequence: TGTGCCAGCAGCCAGACAGGGGATGCGGGCTACACCTTC. This encodes CASSQTGDAGYTF.

As to this clonotype: Germline is not matched at one junction end, which may reflect a read error. The J gene is TRBJ1-5, the V gene TRBV10-3; maybe TRBD1 (5 bases). The CDR3 is 17 residues long. The germline CDR1 and CDR2 sequences are ENHRY and SYGVKD. The CDR3 loop reads CASSYGAGKSHNQPQHF. The CDR3 coding sequence is TGTGCCAGCAGTTACGGGGCAGGAAAATCCCATAATCAGCCCCAGCATTTT.

The CDR3 region is CSARDRTGDVMNTEAFF. The CDR3 DNA is TGCAGTGCTAGAGACCGGACAGGGGATGTTATGAACACTGAAGCTTTCTTT. The J gene is TRBJ1-1, the V gene TRBV20-1; TRBD1 aligns across 9 bases. Germline V lookup: CDR1 DFQATT, CDR2 SNEGSKA (reference sequence). CDR3 length equals 17 residues. The V gene end was trimmed by 0 bases and the J gene end by 0 bases; junction bases not matched to a gene: 8.

The chain employs TRBV25-1 and TRBJ1-6; D call uncertain. Per germline, CDR1 MGHDK and CDR2 SYGVNS. The CDR3 is made up of 14 amino acids. Trimming cost V 5 bases and J 11 bases, with 16 bases left between them. Here the CDR3 reads CASSLRTSRAPLHF. The CDR3 nucleotides read TGTGCCAGCAGTTTACGGACTTCAAGGGCACCCCTCCACTTT.